Detailed here is one T cell receptor (beta chain). Its binding antigen is unknown. No base quality information exists; no much larger clone differs at one position. The source of the sample is a study of blood T cell repertoires in COVID-19 (dated by TCRdb to the early 2020s). Turning to the overall study: Samples from collaborators originated in the United States, Italy and Spain and spanned both the acute and convalescent phases of COVID-19. Deeply sampled blood TCRbeta repertoires from subjects exposed to, actively infected with, or recovered from COVID-19 were included in the dataset. Where available, HLA class I and class II types were taken from metadata supplied by the sample provider and were not determined by assay-based typing. Samples were obtained from the ongoing ImmuneRACE study (first 160 participants) and from some 1,200 subjects provided by 6 global collaborators. Nearly every sample came with metadata listing a de-identified subject ID, COVID-19 status, age in years and sex. The repertoires were released in a freely available public database meant as a resource for research on the immune response to SARS-CoV-2. The material from the prospective study consisted of cDNA or gDNA derived from T cells, B-cell-depleted T cells, or PBMCs. The study at large found these results: The quantity of clinical and demographic metadata differed by source and by participant and was supplied without curation.

Trimming takes 6 bases off V and 5 bases off J; junction bases not matched to a gene: 6. CDR1 and CDR2 are drawn from the germline V gene (reference sequence): LGHDT, YNNKEL. The CDR3 runs 15 residues from the cysteine to the phenylalanine. The DNA shown is the 45-base CDR3, in frame from base 1. Enrolling through a virtual design, the prospective study's participants ranged in age from roughly 18 to 89 years and lived across 20 to 30 United States geographic areas. In the prospective study, participants were assigned to cohorts based on the clinical history participants reported in a screening survey and a study questionnaire. In the prospective study, mobile phlebotomists collected whole blood, serum and a nasopharyngeal or oropharyngeal swab from each participant. Additional blood draws and questionnaires over an approximately 2-month period could optionally be provided by prospective study participants. Blood samples from the prospective study were shipped frozen or at room temperature prior to DNA extraction.

TCRbeta CDR3 regions were amplified from genomic DNA using the immunoSEQ Assay, a bias-controlled multiplex PCR. Regarding the original processing steps: Within the assay, amplification of reference gene primers was used to estimate how many nucleated cells each sample contained. Sequence reads were collapsed and filtered to measure the absolute abundance of every unique TCRbeta CDR3 rearrangement. For each sample, productive Simpson clonality was calculated as the square root of Simpson's diversity index across productive rearrangements. TCRdb carries this immuneACCESS record with in-frame sequences only. Its versions omit some clonotypes, under half of them owing to an unresolved V gene in the studies checked, with the rest unexplained. V and J calls and clone size are those listed in that table; D and trimming were worked out from the DNA. The sample records fewer than 250,000 clones, roughly 79% of which are singletons. The ten biggest clones cover more than 8.5% of the sample.

This receptor chain uses TRBV3-1 (or the pseudogene TRBV3-2) and TRBJ2-2; TRBD2 aligns with 10 central bases. Material for sequencing was PBMCs or T cells enriched from blood (not recorded which). The sequence came from a woman in her forties or fifties with acute COVID-19. The encoded CDR3 is CASRPSGSVTGELFF. Read as DNA, the sequence is TGTGCCAGCAGGCCTAGCGGGAGCGTAACCGGGGAGCTGTTTTTT.